This T cell receptor (beta chain) is drawn from a study of blood T cell repertoires in COVID-19. The protocol was immunoSEQ multiplex PCR, while the TCRdb copy is restricted to in-frame clones and leaves out a portion. The sample lists around 27,000 clones, around 90% occurring once. This clonotype was sampled from a human donor in a cohort sampled during active COVID-19. Sample: peripheral blood.

DNA of the CDR3: TGTGCCAGCAGTTTATTCAGGGCCGGGGAGCTGTTTTTT. It encodes CASSLFRAGELFF. The chain employs TRBV12-3 or TRBV12-4 and TRBJ2-2; D may be TRBD1 (5 bases). V lost 2 bases to trimming and J lost 6 bases, with 7 bases between them. This CDR3 spans 13 amino acids.